This T cell receptor (beta chain) appears in the sequencing data of a study of blood T cells in healthy people across ages. Remarks on this clonotype: What it binds is not known.

Each donor had around 9.2 milliliters of peripheral blood drawn. Findings and caveats of the study: Strong correlation was found linking TCR beta diversity to naive T cell percentage.

V lost 7 bases, J lost 10 bases, and 16 bases lay in between. In germline, CDR1 is KGHDR, CDR2 SFDVKD. The CDR3 is made up of 13 amino acids. PCR was performed a second time for 7 to 11 cycles using a sample-barcoded 5' primer and a J-beta primer mix. Each cDNA molecule was tagged by a template-switch adaptor with 12 random nucleotides. TCRdb passed the 5' RACE reads through MiXCR, listing each CDR3 protein once. The data contain 1.5 million or so distinct CDR3 sequences, 35% to 45% of them singletons. This chain uses TRBV24-1 with TRBJ2-1, with no clear D. The source is a woman between 18 and 29 years old in good health. Sequenced: blood. CDR3 protein: CATSTSPYDEQFF. The DNA of the CDR3 is TGTGCCACCAGCACCTCGCCATACGACGAGCAGTTCTTC.